The entry that follows covers one TCR beta chain sequence. V gave up 4 bases and J gave up 3 bases; unmatched junction bases: 8. Germline V gene sequence: CDR1 SGHRS, CDR2 YFSETQ. This CDR3 comprises 16 residues. TCRdb keeps only in-frame clones here, not all; method: immunoSEQ multiplex PCR. The data show 95,000 to 130,000 clones, just over 90% seen once. This entry belongs to a study of T cell clones after liver transplantation. Whole-study context: Three of eight recipients were HCV-positive; others had non-autoimmune, non-viral indications. Patients counted as tolerant after at least one year off all immunosuppression, enzymes not exceeding twice normal. Without induction therapy, subjects received standard immunosuppression until 12-24 months post-transplant.

This receptor was identified in a human patient who received a liver transplant. Part of the T cell pool may stem from the graft donor. Sequenced material: CD4+ T cells from blood, taken 12 months after liver transplant. The rearrangement uses TRBV5-1 and TRBJ2-1; 9 bases are shared with TRBD2. The chain's CDR3 is CASSPKAGGDYNEQFF. The CDR3 DNA reads TGCGCCAGCAGCCCGAAGGCGGGAGGGGACTACAATGAGCAGTTCTTC.